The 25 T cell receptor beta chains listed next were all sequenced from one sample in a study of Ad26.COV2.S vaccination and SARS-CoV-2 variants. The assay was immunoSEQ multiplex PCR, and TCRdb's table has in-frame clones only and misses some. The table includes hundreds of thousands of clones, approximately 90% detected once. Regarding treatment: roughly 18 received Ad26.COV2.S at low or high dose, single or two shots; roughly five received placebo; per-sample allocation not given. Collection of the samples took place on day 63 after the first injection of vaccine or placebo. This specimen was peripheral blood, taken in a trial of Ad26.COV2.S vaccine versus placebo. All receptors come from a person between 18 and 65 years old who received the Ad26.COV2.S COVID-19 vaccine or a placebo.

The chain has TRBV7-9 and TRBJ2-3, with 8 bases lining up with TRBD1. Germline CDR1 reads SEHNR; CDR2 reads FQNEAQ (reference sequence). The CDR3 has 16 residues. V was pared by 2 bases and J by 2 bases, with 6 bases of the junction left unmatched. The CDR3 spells CASSLFWGQVTDTQYF. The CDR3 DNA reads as TGTGCCAGCAGCTTATTTTGGGGACAGGTCACAGATACGCAGTATTTT.

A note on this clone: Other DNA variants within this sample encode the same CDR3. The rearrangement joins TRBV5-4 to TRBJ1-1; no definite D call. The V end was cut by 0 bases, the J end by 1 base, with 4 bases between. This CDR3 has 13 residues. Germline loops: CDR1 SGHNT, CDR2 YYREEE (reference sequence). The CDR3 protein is CASSLGTNTEAFF. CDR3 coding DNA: TGTGCCAGCAGCTTGGGTACGAACACTGAAGCTTTCTTT.

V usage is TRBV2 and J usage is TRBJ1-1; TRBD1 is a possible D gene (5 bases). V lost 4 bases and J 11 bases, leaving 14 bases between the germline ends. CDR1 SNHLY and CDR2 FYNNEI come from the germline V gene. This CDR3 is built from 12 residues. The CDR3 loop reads CASSGAGLAAFF. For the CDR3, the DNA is TGTGCCAGCAGTGGCGCGGGGCTCGCGGCTTTCTTT.

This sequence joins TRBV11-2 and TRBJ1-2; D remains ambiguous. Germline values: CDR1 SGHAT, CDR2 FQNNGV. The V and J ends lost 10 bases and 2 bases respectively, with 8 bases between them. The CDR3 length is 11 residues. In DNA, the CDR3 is TGTGCCACCGGGGAGAACTATGGCTACACCTTC. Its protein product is CATGENYGYTF.

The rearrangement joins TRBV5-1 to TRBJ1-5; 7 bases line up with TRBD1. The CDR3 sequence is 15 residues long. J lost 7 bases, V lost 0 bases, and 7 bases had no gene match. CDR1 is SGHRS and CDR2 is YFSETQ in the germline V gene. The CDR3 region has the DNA TGCGCCAGCAGCTTGGATTCGGCAGGGGGGCAGCCCCAGCATTTT. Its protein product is CASSLDSAGGQPQHF.

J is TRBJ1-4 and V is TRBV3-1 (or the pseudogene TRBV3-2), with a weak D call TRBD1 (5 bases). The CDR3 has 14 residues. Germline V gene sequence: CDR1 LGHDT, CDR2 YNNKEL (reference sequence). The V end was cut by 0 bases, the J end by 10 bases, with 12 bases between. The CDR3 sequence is CASSQDPAGRKLFF. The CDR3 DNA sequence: TGTGCCAGCAGCCAAGACCCTGCAGGGCGAAAACTGTTTTTT.

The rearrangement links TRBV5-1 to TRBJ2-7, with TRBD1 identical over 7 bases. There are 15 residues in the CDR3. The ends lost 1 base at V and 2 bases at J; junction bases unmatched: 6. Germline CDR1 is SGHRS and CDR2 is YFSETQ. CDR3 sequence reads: CASSLRGRDPYEQYF. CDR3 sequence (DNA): TGCGCCAGCAGCTTGAGGGGGCGCGACCCCTACGAGCAGTACTTC.

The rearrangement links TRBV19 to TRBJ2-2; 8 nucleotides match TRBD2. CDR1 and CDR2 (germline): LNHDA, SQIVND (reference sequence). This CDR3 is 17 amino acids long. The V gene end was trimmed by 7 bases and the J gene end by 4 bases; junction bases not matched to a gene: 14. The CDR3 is CASTNLLREGGTGELFF. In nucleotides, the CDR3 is TGTGCCAGTACCAATCTACTCCGGGAGGGAGGCACCGGGGAGCTGTTTTTT.

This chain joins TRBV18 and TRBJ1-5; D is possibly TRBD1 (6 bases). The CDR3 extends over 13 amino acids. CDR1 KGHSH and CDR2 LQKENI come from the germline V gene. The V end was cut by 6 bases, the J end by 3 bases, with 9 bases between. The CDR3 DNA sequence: TGTGCCAGCTCCAGGACAGACAATCAGCCCCAGCATTTT. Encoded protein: CASSRTDNQPQHF.

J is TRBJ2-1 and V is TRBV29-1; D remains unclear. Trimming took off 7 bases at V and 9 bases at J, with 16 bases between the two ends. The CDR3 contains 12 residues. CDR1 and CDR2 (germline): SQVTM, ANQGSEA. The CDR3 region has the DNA TGCAGCGCCCATCCCCGGGCTGGTGAGCAGTTCTTC. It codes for CSAHPRAGEQFF.

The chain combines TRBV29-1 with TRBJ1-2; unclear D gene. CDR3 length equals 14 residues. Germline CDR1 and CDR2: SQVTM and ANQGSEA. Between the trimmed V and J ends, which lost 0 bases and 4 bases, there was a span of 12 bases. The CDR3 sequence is CSVEDQPDPYGYTF. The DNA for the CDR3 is TGCAGCGTTGAAGATCAACCGGATCCCTATGGCTACACCTTC.

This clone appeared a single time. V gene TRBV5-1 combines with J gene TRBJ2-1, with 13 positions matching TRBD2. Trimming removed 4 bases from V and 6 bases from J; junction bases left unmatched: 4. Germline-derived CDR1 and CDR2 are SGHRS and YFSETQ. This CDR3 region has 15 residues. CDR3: CASSARTSGSNEQFF. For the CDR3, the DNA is TGCGCCAGCAGCGCCCGGACTAGCGGGAGCAATGAGCAGTTCTTC. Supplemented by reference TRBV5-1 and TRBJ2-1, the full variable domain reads KAGVTQTPRYLIKTRGQQVTLSCSPISGHRSVSWYQQTPGQGLQFLFEYFSETQRNKGNFPGRFSGRQFSNSRSEMNVSTLELGDSALYLCASSARTSGSNEQFFGPGTRLTVL.

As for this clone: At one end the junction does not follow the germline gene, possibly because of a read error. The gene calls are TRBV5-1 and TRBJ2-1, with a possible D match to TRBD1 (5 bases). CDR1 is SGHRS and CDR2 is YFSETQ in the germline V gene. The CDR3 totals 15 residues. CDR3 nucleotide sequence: TGCGCCAGCAGAACAGGCGTCGGAAAAGGCAATCAGCAGTTCTTC. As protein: CASRTGVGKGNQQFF. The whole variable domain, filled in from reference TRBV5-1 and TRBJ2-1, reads KAGVTQTPRYLIKTRGQQVTLSCSPISGHRSVSWYQQTPGQGLQFLFEYFSETQRNKGNFPGRFSGRQFSNSRSEMNVSTLELGDSALYLCASRTGVGKGNQQFFGPGTRLTVL.

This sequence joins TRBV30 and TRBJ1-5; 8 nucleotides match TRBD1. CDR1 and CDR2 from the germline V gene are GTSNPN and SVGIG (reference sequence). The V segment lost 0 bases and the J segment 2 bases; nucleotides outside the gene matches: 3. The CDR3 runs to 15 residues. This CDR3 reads CAWSVPDRGNQPQHF. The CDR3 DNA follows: TGTGCCTGGAGTGTACCGGACAGGGGCAATCAGCCCCAGCATTTT.

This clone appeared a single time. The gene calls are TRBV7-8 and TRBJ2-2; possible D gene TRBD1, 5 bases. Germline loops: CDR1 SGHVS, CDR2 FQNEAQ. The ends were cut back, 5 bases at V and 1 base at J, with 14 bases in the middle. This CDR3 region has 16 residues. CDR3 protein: CASSKSPGQNTGELFF. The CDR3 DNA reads TGTGCCAGCAGCAAATCCCCCGGACAGAACACCGGGGAGCTGTTTTTT.

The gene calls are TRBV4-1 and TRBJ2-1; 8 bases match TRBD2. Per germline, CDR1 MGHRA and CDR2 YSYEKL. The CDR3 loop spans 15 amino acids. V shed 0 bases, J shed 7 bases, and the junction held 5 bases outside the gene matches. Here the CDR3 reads CASSQERAGVNEQFF. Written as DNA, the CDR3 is TGCGCCAGCAGCCAAGAAAGAGCGGGAGTTAATGAGCAGTTCTTC.

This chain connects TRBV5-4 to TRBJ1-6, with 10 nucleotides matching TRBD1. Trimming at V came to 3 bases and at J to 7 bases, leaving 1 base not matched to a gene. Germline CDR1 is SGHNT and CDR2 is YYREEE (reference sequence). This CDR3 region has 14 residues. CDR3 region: CASSWDRGNSPLHF. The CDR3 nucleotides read TGTGCCAGCAGCTGGGACAGGGGAAATTCACCCCTCCACTTT. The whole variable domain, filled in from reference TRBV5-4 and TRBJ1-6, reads ETGVTQSPTHLIKTRGQQVTLRCSSQSGHNTVSWYQQALGQGPQFIFQYYREEENGRGNFPPRFSGLQFPNYSSELNVNALELDDSALYLCASSWDRGNSPLHFGNGTRLTVT.

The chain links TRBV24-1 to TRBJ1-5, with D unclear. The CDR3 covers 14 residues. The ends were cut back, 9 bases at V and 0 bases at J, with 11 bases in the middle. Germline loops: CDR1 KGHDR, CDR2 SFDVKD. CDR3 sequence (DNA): TGTGCCACCGCGGACGGGTATAGCAATCAGCCCCAGCATTTT. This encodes CATADGYSNQPQHF.

CDR3 nucleotide sequence: TGTGCCAGCGGCTCGGGGCTCTCTGGAAACACCATATATTTT. Its translation is CASGSGLSGNTIYF. The chain employs TRBV9 and TRBJ1-3, with a tentative D call TRBD1 (5 bases). Germline values: CDR1 SGDLS, CDR2 YYNGEE. Trimming cost V 7 bases and J 0 bases, with 11 bases left between them. CDR3 length: 14 amino acids.

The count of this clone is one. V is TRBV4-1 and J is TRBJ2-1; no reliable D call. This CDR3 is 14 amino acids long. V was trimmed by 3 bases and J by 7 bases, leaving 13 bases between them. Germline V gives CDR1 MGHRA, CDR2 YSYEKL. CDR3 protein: CASSQVRAGNEQFF. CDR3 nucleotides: TGCGCCAGCAGCCAGGTCCGGGCAGGAAATGAGCAGTTCTTC.

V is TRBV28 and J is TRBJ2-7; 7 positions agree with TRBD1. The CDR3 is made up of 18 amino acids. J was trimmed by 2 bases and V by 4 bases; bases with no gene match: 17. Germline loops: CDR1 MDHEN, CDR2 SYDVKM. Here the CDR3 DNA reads TGTGCCAGCAGTTCCGGCCTAACCTACAGGGGCGAGACCTACGAGCAGTACTTC. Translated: CASSSGLTYRGETYEQYF.

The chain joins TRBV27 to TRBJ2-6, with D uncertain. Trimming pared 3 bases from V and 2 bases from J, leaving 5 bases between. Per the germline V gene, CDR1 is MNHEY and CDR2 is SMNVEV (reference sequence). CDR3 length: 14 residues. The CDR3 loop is CASSFQTGANVLTF. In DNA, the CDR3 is TGTGCCAGCAGTTTTCAGACTGGGGCCAACGTCCTGACTTTC.

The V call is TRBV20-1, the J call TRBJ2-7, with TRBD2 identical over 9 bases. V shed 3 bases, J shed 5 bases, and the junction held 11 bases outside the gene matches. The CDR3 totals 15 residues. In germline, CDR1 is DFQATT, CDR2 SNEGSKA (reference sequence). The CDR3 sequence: CSASRREGPWDEQYF. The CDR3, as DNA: TGCAGTGCTAGTCGGCGGGAGGGCCCTTGGGACGAGCAGTACTTC.

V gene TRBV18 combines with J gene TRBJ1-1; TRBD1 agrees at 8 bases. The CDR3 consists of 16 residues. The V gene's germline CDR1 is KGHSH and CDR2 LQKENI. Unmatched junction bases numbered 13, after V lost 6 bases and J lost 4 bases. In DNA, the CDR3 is TGTGCCAGCTCGCCCCAGGGGGCTGGCATGGGCACTGAAGCTTTCTTT. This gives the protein CASSPQGAGMGTEAFF.

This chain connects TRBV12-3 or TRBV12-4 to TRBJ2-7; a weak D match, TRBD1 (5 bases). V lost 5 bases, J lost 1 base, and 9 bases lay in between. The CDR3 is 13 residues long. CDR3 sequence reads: CASSRTPSYEQYF. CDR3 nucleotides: TGTGCCAGCAGTAGGACACCTTCCTACGAGCAGTACTTC.